A single sample gave rise to the 10 T cell receptor beta chains below, sequenced in a study of Ad26.COV2.S vaccination and SARS-CoV-2 variants. Some clones are missing from TCRdb's copy, which holds only in-frame ones; the method was immunoSEQ multiplex PCR. The sample consists of 510,000 or so clones, 70% to 90% of them appearing once. Treatment denoted: some 20 received Ad26.COV2.S at low or high dose, single or two shots; roughly five received placebo; per-sample allocation not given. Sampling happened 63 days after the first vaccine or placebo injection. Sequenced material: peripheral blood, taken in a trial of Ad26.COV2.S vaccine versus placebo. All receptors come from a person aged 18-65 years who received the Ad26.COV2.S COVID-19 vaccine or a placebo.

The chain has TRBV28 and TRBJ2-1; no reliable D call. The CDR3 runs to 16 residues. The germline V gene encodes CDR1 MDHEN and CDR2 SYDVKM. Trimming cost V 5 bases and J 4 bases, with 18 bases left between them. CDR3 region: CASSTLLSQRYNEQFF. The CDR3 DNA reads TGTGCCAGCAGTACCCTACTAAGTCAACGATACAATGAGCAGTTCTTC. Filled out from reference TRBV28 and TRBJ2-1, the complete variable domain reads DVKVTQSSRYLVKRTGEKVFLECVQDMDHENMFWYRQDPGLGLRLIYFSYDVKMKEKGDIPEGYSVSREKKERFSLILESASTNQTSMYLCASSTLLSQRYNEQFFGPGTRLTVL.

The rearrangement uses TRBV6-1 and TRBJ2-1, with 13 bases identical to TRBD2. The CDR3 loop spans 18 amino acids. CDR1 is MNHNS, CDR2 SASEGT, per germline. The V segment lost 4 bases and the J segment 8 bases; nucleotides outside the gene matches: 14. CDR3 amino acids: CASSGLAGGRGLGHEQFF. The CDR3 nucleotides read TGTGCCAGCAGTGGACTAGCGGGAGGACGGGGGTTGGGCCATGAGCAGTTCTTC.

The CDR3 here is CASSLEGTGTGRQYF. CDR3 nucleotides: TGTGCCAGCAGCTTGGAAGGTACAGGGACAGGGAGGCAGTACTTC. The chain has TRBV5-4 and TRBJ2-7; 9 bases are shared with TRBD1. The V gene's germline CDR1 is SGHNT and CDR2 YYREEE (reference sequence). The junction had 10 bases not matched to a gene; V was cut back by 0 bases and J by 9 bases. There are 15 residues in the CDR3.

This clone was detected once. The V call is TRBV9, the J call TRBJ2-1, with 11 bases aligning to TRBD2. CDR1 is SGDLS and CDR2 is YYNGEE in the germline V gene. The ends lost 0 bases at V and 5 bases at J; junction bases unmatched: 4. The CDR3 consists of 16 residues. The CDR3: CASSVGTSGRDNEQFF. CDR3 sequence (DNA): TGTGCCAGCAGCGTAGGGACTAGCGGGCGAGACAATGAGCAGTTCTTC.

The rearrangement joins TRBV30 to TRBJ1-3, with D possibly matching TRBD1 (5 bases). Germline assignment: CDR1 GTSNPN and CDR2 SVGIG (reference sequence). The CDR3 length is 16 residues. Trimming took 0 bases from V and 0 from J, leaving 12 bases between them. In DNA, the CDR3 is TGTGCCTGGAGTGTGTGGGGCAGTCCCTCTGGAAACACCATATATTTT. It specifies CAWSVWGSPSGNTIYF.

The sample holds one count of this clone. The chain has TRBV11-1 and TRBJ2-1; 9 nucleotides match TRBD2. The CDR3 has 15 residues. Germline V gene sequence: CDR1 SGHAT, CDR2 FQDESV (reference sequence). Trimming cost V 5 bases and J 5 bases; bases outside gene matches: 7. CDR3 sequence (DNA): TGTGCCAGCAGCCGGGGGCGGGAGGGGCACAATGAGCAGTTCTTC. This encodes CASSRGREGHNEQFF.

This chain joins TRBV30 and TRBJ1-3; no firm D call. CDR3 length: 15 residues. Trimming removed 2 bases from V and 0 bases from J, with 11 bases in between. Per the germline V gene, CDR1 is GTSNPN and CDR2 is SVGIG (reference sequence). The CDR3 DNA sequence: TGTGCCTGGAGTTTTCGCCGGACCTCTGGAAACACCATATATTTT. The encoded protein is CAWSFRRTSGNTIYF.

This clone was seen a handful of times. At one end, the junction sequence differs from germline, possibly due to a read error. The chain links TRBV2 to TRBJ1-1; D is undetermined. In germline, CDR1 is SNHLY, CDR2 FYNNEI. The CDR3 has 13 residues. The CDR3 reads CASRMGGLGTLRF. CDR3 in DNA: TGTGCCAGCAGGATGGGCGGCCTCGGTACCCTCCGATTT. Supplemented by reference TRBV2 and TRBJ1-1, the full variable domain reads EPEVTQTPSHQVTQMGQEVILRCVPISNHLYFYWYRQILGQKVEFLVSFYNNEISEKSEIFDDQFSVERPDGSNFTLKIRSTKLEDSAMYFCASRMGGLGTLRFGQGTRLTVV.

The chain has TRBV18 and TRBJ2-3; TRBD2 matches at 7 bases. This CDR3 region has 15 residues. Trimming took 8 bases from V and 1 from J; bases not matched to a gene: 9. Germline lookup yields CDR1 KGHSH and CDR2 LQKENI. CDR3 nucleotides: TGTGCCAGCACCTTCTCTAGCGGAGGCACAGATACGCAGTATTTT. It is translated as CASTFSSGGTDTQYF.

This clone was picked up one time. The chain carries TRBV30 and TRBJ2-7, with a weak D call TRBD1 (6 bases). Per the germline V gene, CDR1 is GTSNPN and CDR2 is SVGIG (reference sequence). V was trimmed by 4 bases and J by 5 bases, leaving 12 bases between them. This CDR3 comprises 12 residues. The CDR3 is CAWTNHRDEQYF. Written as DNA, the CDR3 is TGTGCCTGGACTAATCACAGGGACGAGCAGTACTTC.